The rows below give T cell receptor beta chains drawn from one sample of a study of glioma-infiltrating T cells. TCRdb fed the multiplex PCR reads into MiXCR, producing one record per CDR3 protein. The table records approximately 190,000 distinct CDR3 sequences, 25% to 35% of them present only once. Input material: glioma tissue, nonneoplastic brain tissue, or PBMCs (not recorded which). These receptors came from a human donor with low-grade glioma or glioblastoma, undergoing nonglioma brain surgery, or in good health (not recorded which). Each CDR3 is given with its conserved first and last residue. Fields, in order: V gene, D gene, clone size, J gene, CDR3 DNA, CDR3 protein. D genes are given only for firm matches. The size entry is marked missing in some rows and otherwise reads once, few, many or a size class.

>TRBV12-3/TRBV12-4|NA|many|TRBJ1-5
TGTGCCAGCAGCCCAGGGGATGGCAATCAGCCCCAGCATTTT
CASSPGDGNQPQHF
>TRBV7-9|NA|many|TRBJ1-3
TGTGCCAGCAGCCCACGGGGGAATTCTGGAAACACCATATATTTT
CASSPRGNSGNTIYF
>TRBV12-3/TRBV12-4|NA|many|TRBJ2-1
TGTGCCAGCAGTTTTTTTAGGCGGGGTCAAGATGAGCAGTTCTTC
CASSFFRRGQDEQFF
>TRBV7-3|TRBD1|many|TRBJ1-1
TGTGCCAGCAGCATGGGGGACAGGAGGAACACTGAAGCTTTCTTT
CASSMGDRRNTEAFF
>TRBV6-5|TRBD1|NA|TRBJ2-4
TGTGCCAGAAGTTACGGCTCAGGGACAGGGGTCACAGATACGCAGTACTTC
CARSYGSGTGVTDTQYF
>TRBV18|NA|NA|TRBJ2-1
TGTGCCAGCTCACCACCGGCACCCCAACACAATAACAATGAGCAGTTCTTC
CASSPPAPQHNNNEQFF
>TRBV25-1|NA|many|TRBJ2-3
TGTGCCAGCAGTAGAGCGTCAGGGGACACAGATACGCAGTATTTT
CASSRASGDTDTQYF
>TRBV11-3|TRBD1|NA|TRBJ2-7
TGTGCCAGCAGCGAGCAGGGACAGGGCTTCGTCGAGCAGTACTTC
CASSEQGQGFVEQYF
>TRBV29-1|TRBD2|many|TRBJ2-5
TGCAGCGCCCTATTACTAGCGGGGGAGACCCAGTACTTC
CSALLLAGETQYF
>TRBV28|TRBD1|many|TRBJ2-1
TGTGCCAGCAGGGACGGACAGGGAAGCTCCTACAATGAGCAGTTCTTC
CASRDGQGSSYNEQFF
>TRBV28|NA|many|TRBJ2-2
TGTGCCAGCAGTCAGGGCTTGAACACCGGGGAGCTGTTTTTT
CASSQGLNTGELFF
>TRBV12-3/TRBV12-4|TRBD1|few|TRBJ1-2
TGTGCCAGCAGAAATACAGGGGGCGGTGGCTACACCTTC
CASRNTGGGGYTF
>TRBV6-1|NA|many|TRBJ1-5
TGTGCCAGCAGTTCGGGTCAGCCCCAGCATTTT
CASSSGQPQHF
>TRBV7-2|TRBD2|NA|TRBJ2-2
TGTGCCAGCAGCCGACTAGCGCCTAACACCGGGGAGCTGTTTTTT
CASSRLAPNTGELFF
>TRBV20-1|NA|many|TRBJ2-7
TGCAGTGCTAGAGATGGGTACGGGGGCCCCTACGAGCAGTACTTC
CSARDGYGGPYEQYF
>TRBV6-5|NA|many|TRBJ2-7
TGTGCCAGCAGTTACTCCCACAGCTACGAGCAGTACTTC
CASSYSHSYEQYF
>TRBV19|NA|NA|TRBJ2-3
TGTGCCAGTAGTATAGACCAGAGATTTTGGGTCAATCGGCGAGGCACAGATACGCAGTATTTT
CASSIDQRFWVNRRGTDTQYF
>TRBV2|NA|many|TRBJ2-1
TGTGCCAGCAGCAGGGACGGGTACAATGAGCAGTTCTTC
CASSRDGYNEQFF
>TRBV4-3|NA|NA|TRBJ2-3
TGCGCCAGCGGCCAAGGAAAATGGGGCACGGATACGCAGTATTTT
CASGQGKWGTDTQYF
>TRBV18|NA|many|TRBJ1-1
TGTGCCAGCTCACCGTTTAACGACCCTAACAAAGAAGCTTTCTTT
CASSPFNDPNKEAFF
>TRBV3-1|NA|NA|TRBJ1-1
NA
CASSFYICSYLVTEAFF
>TRBV6-6|NA|many|TRBJ1-5
TGTGCCAGCAGTTACTTAGGGGAGAATCAGCCCCAGCATTTT
CASSYLGENQPQHF
>TRBV19|NA|few|TRBJ2-2
TGTGCCAGTAGGGGCAGGGGAAACACCGGGGAGCTGTTTTTT
CASRGRGNTGELFF
>TRBV20-1|TRBD2|many|TRBJ2-5
TGCAGTGCTAGAGTCAGGCTAGCGGCGTACCAAGAGACCCAGTACTTC
CSARVRLAAYQETQYF
>TRBV9|NA|NA|TRBJ2-2
TGTGCCAGCAGCGCGGGACTTTTGTCCGGGGAGCTGTTTTTT
CASSAGLLSGELFF
>TRBV5-4|NA|NA|TRBJ1-2
TGTGCCAGCAGCCCGGAAAATTCTCAGCTGGGCACCTTC
CASSPENSQLGTF
>TRBV11-2|NA|NA|TRBJ2-7
TGTGCCAGCAGCTTAGAGACGGCGGGCTCCTACGAGCAGTACTTC
CASSLETAGSYEQYF
>TRBV5-6|TRBD2|NA|TRBJ2-7
TGTGCCAGCAGCTTGTTGTTGCCTAGCGGTAGCTCCTACGAGCAGTACTTC
CASSLLLPSGSSYEQYF
>TRBV20-1|TRBD2|many|TRBJ2-7
TGCAGTGCTGTAGCGGGAGGGATTGGCTACGAGCAGTACTTC
CSAVAGGIGYEQYF
>TRBV7-8|NA|few|TRBJ2-1
TGTGCCAGCAGCGAGTCGACAGGTACCAATGAGCAGTTCTTC
CASSESTGTNEQFF
>TRBV4-1|NA|few|TRBJ1-3
TGCGCCAGCAGCCAAGATTCGGCCCCTGGAAACACCATATATTTT
CASSQDSAPGNTIYF
>TRBV4-3|TRBD1|many|TRBJ1-5
TGCGCCAGCAGCCCCGAACCGGGACAGCCCTATCAGCCCCAGCATTTT
CASSPEPGQPYQPQHF
>TRBV20-1|NA|many|TRBJ2-7
TGCAGTGCGTTAGCGGAAAGCTCCTACGAGCAGTACTTC
CSALAESSYEQYF
>TRBV5-4|TRBD1|NA|TRBJ1-1
TGTGCCAGCAGCCCGGACAGGGGGGGGGTGTCCACTGAAGCTTTCTTT
CASSPDRGGVSTEAFF
>TRBV10-3|NA|many|TRBJ1-1
TGTGCCATGAGACAGGAGTTGAACACTGAAGCTTTCTTT
CAMRQELNTEAFF
>TRBV5-1|TRBD1|NA|TRBJ1-4
TGCGCCAGCAGCGTCGGCAGGGGGAATGAAAAACTGTTTTTT
CASSVGRGNEKLFF
>TRBV19|TRBD1|few|TRBJ2-3
TGTGCCAGTACCGATCAAGGGACAGGTTACACAGATACGCAGTATTTT
CASTDQGTGYTDTQYF
>TRBV28|NA|NA|TRBJ2-3
TGTGCCAGCACTGACCACAGCACAGATACGCAGTATTTT
CASTDHSTDTQYF
>TRBV12-3/TRBV12-4|NA|few|TRBJ2-7
TGTGCCAGCAATAGTCCACAGGGAATCTACGAGCAGTACTTC
CASNSPQGIYEQYF
>TRBV28|TRBD1|NA|TRBJ1-2
TGTGCCAGCAGTCATCCAAGACAGGGCTATGGCTACACCTTC
CASSHPRQGYGYTF
>TRBV3-1|NA|many|TRBJ1-1
TGTGCCAGCAGTCAAGGGGGTGCGGCTGAAGCTTTCTTT
CASSQGGAAEAFF
>TRBV19|NA|NA|TRBJ2-7
TGTGCCAACAGCCGGGACAACTCCTACGAGCAGTACTTC
CANSRDNSYEQYF
>TRBV7-9|NA|NA|TRBJ2-7
TGTGCCAGCAGCTTAGCCATCTACGAGCAGTACTTC
CASSLAIYEQYF
>TRBV6-2/TRBV6-3|NA|many|TRBJ1-2
TGTGCCAGCAGAAGGCCAGCTAACTATGGCTACACCTTC
CASRRPANYGYTF
>TRBV7-2|TRBD1|many|TRBJ1-5
TGTGCCAGCAGCACGGGACAGGGGGCGACTCAGCCCCAGCATTTT
CASSTGQGATQPQHF
>TRBV6-1|NA|once|TRBJ2-1
TGTGCCAGCAGTGTCAGCTCTCCATACAATGAGCAGCTCTTC
CASSVSSPYNEQLF
>TRBV28|NA|many|TRBJ2-7
TGTGCCAGCACGGGTGGGTACGAGCAGTACTTC
CASTGGYEQYF
>TRBV7-2|NA|many|TRBJ1-2
TGTGCCAGCAGCTTAGCGGCAGGGACGGGCTATGGCTACACCTTC
CASSLAAGTGYGYTF
>TRBV27|NA|NA|TRBJ1-3
TGTGCCATCCGGAGGGGGGAAAACTCTGGAAACACCATATATTTT
CAIRRGENSGNTIYF
>TRBV27|TRBD2|many|TRBJ2-7
TGTGCCAGCAGCGACAGGAGACTAGCGCAATTTTCCTACGAGCAGTACTTC
CASSDRRLAQFSYEQYF
>TRBV2|TRBD1|many|TRBJ2-7
TGTGCCAGCAGGACCGGGACAGGGTCCTACGAGCAGTACTTC
CASRTGTGSYEQYF
>TRBV7-2|NA|NA|TRBJ2-4
TGTGCCAGCAGCTTAGAGCGGGTCGCTCCTCTAGCCAAAAACATTCAGTACTTC
CASSLERVAPLAKNIQYF
>TRBV20-1|NA|NA|TRBJ1-4
TGCAGTGCAGGGGGGGCAAAACCGTTTTTT
CSAGGAKPFF
>TRBV15|TRBD2|NA|TRBJ2-7
TGTGCCACCAGCAGAGATAAGGCTAGCGGGGGGAACGGGCAGTACTTC
CATSRDKASGGNGQYF
>TRBV11-2|TRBD2|few|TRBJ2-7
TGTGCCAGCAGCCCACTGACTAGCGGGAGGGCCAGGGTTTCCTACGAGCAGTACTTC
CASSPLTSGRARVSYEQYF
>TRBV4-2|TRBD2|few|TRBJ2-1
TGTGCCAGCAGCCAACAAAAGGGGACTAGCGGGACTGAGCAGTTCTTC
CASSQQKGTSGTEQFF
>TRBV20-1|NA|many|TRBJ1-1
TGCAGTGCTAAAACAGAGAACACTGAAGCTTTCTTT
CSAKTENTEAFF
>TRBV27|NA|many|TRBJ1-4
TGTGCCAGCAAGCGGGGGGGTAATGAAAAACTGTTTTTT
CASKRGGNEKLFF